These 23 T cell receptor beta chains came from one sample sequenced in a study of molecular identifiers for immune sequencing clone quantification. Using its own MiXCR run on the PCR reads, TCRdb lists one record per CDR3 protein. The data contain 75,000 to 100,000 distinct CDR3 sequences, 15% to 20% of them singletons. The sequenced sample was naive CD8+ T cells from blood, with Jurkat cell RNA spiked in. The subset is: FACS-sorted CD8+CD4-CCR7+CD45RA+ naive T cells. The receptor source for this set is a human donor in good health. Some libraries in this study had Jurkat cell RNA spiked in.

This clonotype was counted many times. CDR3: CASGASERTDTQYF. CDR3 sequence (DNA): TGTGCCAGCGGAGCCAGCGAGCGCACAGATACGCAGTATTTT. The rearrangement links TRBV2 to TRBJ2-3, with D unclear. Trimming left V 8 bases short and J 1 base short, with 13 bases between. The CDR3 runs to 14 residues. Germline assignment: CDR1 SNHLY and CDR2 FYNNEI.

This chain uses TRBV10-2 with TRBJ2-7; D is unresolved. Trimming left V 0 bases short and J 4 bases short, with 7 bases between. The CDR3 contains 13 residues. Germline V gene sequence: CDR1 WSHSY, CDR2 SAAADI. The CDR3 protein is CASSESGQYEQYF. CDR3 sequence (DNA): TGCGCCAGCAGTGAGTCGGGTCAGTACGAGCAGTACTTC.

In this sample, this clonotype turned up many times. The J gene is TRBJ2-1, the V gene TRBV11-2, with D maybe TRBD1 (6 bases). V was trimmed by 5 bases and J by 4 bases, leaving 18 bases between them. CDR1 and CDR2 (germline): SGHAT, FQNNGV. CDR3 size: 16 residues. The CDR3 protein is CASSHYSGTSYNEQFF. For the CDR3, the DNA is TGTGCCAGCAGCCATTATTCCGGGACAAGTTACAATGAGCAGTTCTTC.

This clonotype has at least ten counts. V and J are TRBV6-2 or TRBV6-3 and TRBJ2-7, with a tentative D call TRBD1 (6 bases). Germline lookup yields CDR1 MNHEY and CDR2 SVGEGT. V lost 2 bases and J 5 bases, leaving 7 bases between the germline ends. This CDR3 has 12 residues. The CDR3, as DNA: TGTGCCAGCAGTTACGAGGGGGACGAGCAGTACTTC. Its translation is CASSYEGDEQYF.

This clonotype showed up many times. The CDR3 DNA reads as TGTGCCTGGAGTGTACTAGCAGGGTACGAGCAGTACTTC. The encoded protein is CAWSVLAGYEQYF. The chain recombines TRBV30 with TRBJ2-7, with a tentative D call TRBD2 (6 bases). The ends were cut back, 0 bases at V and 4 bases at J, with 10 bases in the middle. The CDR3 runs to 13 residues. CDR1 GTSNPN and CDR2 SVGIG come from the germline V gene (reference sequence).

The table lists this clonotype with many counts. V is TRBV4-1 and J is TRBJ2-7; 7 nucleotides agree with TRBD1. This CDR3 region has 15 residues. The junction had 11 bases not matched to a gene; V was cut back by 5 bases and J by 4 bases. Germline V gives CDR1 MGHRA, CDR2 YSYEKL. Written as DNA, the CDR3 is TGCGCCAGCAGCTCGCGCACCGGGACAGAGTACGAGCAGTACTTC. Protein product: CASSSRTGTEYEQYF.

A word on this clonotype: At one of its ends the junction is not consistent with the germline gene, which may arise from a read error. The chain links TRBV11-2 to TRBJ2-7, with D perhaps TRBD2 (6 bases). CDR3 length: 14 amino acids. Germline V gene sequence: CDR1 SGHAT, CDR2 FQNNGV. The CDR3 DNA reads TGTGCCAGCAACTTAGCTTTCGGGGGAGTCGAGCAGTACTTC. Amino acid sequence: CASNLAFGGVEQYF.

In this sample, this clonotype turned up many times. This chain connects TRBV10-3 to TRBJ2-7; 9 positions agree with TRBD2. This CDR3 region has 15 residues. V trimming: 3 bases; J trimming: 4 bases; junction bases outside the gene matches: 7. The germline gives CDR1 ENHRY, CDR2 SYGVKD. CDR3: CAISEEAGGEYEQYF. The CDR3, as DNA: TGTGCCATCAGTGAAGAGGCGGGAGGGGAGTACGAGCAGTACTTC.

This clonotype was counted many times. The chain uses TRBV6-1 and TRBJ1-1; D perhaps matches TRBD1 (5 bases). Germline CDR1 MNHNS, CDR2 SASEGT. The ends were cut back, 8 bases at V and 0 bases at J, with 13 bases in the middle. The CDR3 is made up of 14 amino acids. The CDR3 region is CASVDSLMNTEAFF. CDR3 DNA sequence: TGTGCCAGCGTCGACAGTCTGATGAACACTGAAGCTTTCTTT.

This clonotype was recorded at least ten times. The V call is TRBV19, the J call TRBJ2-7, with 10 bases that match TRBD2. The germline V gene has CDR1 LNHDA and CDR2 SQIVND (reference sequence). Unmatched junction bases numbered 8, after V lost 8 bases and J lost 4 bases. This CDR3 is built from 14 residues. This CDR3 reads CASDSGRTPYEQYF. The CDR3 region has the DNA TGTGCCAGTGATAGCGGGAGGACCCCTTACGAGCAGTACTTC.

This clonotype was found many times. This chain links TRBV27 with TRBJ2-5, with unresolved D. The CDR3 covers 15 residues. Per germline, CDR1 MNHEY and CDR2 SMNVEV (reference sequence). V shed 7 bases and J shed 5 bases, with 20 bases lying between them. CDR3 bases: TGTGCCAGCACTCCTCTTTTTGGACCGCACGAGACCCAGTACTTC. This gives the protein CASTPLFGPHETQYF.

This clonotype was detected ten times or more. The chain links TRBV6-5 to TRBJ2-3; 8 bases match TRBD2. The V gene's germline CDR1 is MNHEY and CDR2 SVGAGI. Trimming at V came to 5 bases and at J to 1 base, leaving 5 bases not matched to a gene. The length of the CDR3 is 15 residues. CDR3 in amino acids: CASSQKAGGTDTQYF. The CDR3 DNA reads TGTGCCAGCAGTCAAAAAGCGGGGGGCACAGATACGCAGTATTTT.

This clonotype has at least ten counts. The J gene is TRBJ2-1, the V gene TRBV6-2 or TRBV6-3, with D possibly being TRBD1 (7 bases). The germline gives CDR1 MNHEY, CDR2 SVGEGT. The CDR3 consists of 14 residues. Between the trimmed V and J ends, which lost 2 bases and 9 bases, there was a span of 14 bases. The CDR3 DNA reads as TGTGCCAGCAGTTACGTCGACAGGGAGGTTGAGCAGTTCTTC. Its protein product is CASSYVDREVEQFF.

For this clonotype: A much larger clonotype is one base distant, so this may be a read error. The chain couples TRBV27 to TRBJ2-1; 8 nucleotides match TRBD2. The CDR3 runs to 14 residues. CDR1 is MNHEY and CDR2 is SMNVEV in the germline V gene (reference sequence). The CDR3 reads CASSPGLEYSEQFF. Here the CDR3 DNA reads TGTGCCAGCAGCCCGGGACTAGAATACAGTGAGCAGTTCTTC.

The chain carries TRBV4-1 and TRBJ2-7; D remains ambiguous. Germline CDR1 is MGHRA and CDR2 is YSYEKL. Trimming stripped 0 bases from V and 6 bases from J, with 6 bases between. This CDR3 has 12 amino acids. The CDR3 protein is CASSQDASEQYF. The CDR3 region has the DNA TGCGCCAGCAGCCAAGATGCCAGCGAGCAGTACTTC.

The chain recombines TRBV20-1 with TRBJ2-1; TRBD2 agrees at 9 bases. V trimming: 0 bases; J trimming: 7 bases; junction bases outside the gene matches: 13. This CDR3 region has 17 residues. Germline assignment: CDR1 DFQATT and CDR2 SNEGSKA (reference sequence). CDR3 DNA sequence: TGCAGTGCTAGAGATTACAGGGCTAGCGGGATCATGAATGAGCAGTTCTTC. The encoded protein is CSARDYRASGIMNEQFF.

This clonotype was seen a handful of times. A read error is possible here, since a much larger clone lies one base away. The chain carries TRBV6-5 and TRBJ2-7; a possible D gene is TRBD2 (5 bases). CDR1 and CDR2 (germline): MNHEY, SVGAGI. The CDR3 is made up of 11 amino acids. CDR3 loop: CASSYVGERYF. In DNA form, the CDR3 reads TGTGCCAGCAGTTACGTCGGGGAGCGGTACTTC.

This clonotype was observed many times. In DNA form, the CDR3 reads TGTGCCAGTACCCAGGGAGTCGGGGAGCTGTTTTTT. Its translation is CASTQGVGELFF. This rearrangement joins TRBV19 to TRBJ2-2, with D possibly being TRBD1 or TRBD2 (5 bases each). Trimming shortened V by 7 bases and J by 7 bases, and 10 bases separated the two germline ends. Germline V lookup: CDR1 LNHDA, CDR2 SQIVND (reference sequence). CDR3 length: 12 residues.

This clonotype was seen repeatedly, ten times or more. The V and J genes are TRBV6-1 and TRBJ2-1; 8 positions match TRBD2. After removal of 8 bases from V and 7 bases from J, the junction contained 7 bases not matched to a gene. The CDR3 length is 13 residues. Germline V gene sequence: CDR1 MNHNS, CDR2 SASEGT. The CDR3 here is CASGVAGINEQFF. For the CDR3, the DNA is TGTGCCAGCGGCGTAGCGGGAATAAATGAGCAGTTCTTC.

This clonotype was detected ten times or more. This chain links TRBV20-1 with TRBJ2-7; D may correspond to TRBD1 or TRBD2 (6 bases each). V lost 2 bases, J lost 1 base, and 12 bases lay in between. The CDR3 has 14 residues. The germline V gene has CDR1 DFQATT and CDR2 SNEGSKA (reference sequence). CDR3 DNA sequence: TGCAGTGCTAGATTGGGGGGCCGGTCCTACGAGCAGTACTTC. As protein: CSARLGGRSYEQYF.

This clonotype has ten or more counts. The CDR3 DNA follows: TGTGCCAGCAGTGAAGGGCAACAGGGGGCAGAGCAGTACTTC. It yields the protein CASSEGQQGAEQYF. This sequence joins TRBV2 and TRBJ2-7; 9 positions agree with TRBD1. J was trimmed by 7 bases and V by 1 base; bases with no gene match: 5. CDR3 length: 14 amino acids. Germline assignment: CDR1 SNHLY and CDR2 FYNNEI.

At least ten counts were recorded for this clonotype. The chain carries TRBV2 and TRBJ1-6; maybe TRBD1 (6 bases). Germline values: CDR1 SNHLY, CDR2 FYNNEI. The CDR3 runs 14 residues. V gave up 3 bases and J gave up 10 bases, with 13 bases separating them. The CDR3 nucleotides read TGTGCCAGCAGTGACGACGCAGGGGTATCACCCCTCCACTTT. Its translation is CASSDDAGVSPLHF.

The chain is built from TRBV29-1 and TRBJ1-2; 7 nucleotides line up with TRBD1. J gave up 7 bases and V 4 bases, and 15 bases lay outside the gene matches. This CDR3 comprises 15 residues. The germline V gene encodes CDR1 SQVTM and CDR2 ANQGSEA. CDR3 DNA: TGCAGCGTTGGTCCCAGTCAGGGGGGCATGGGTGGCTACACCTTC. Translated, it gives CSVGPSQGGMGGYTF. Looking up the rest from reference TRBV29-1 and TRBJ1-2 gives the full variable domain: SAVISQKPSRDICQRGTSLTIQCQVDSQVTMMFWYRQQPGQSLTLIATANQGSEATYESGFVIDKFPISRPNLTFSTLTVSNMSPEDSSIYLCSVGPSQGGMGGYTFGSGTRLTVV.